The 26 T cell receptor beta chains below come from one sample, sequenced in a study of identical twins (dated by TCRdb to the mid-2010s). The library came from 5' RACE. TCRdb shows the sequencer as Illumina HiSeq 2000. In-frame beta chains were kept once TCRdb had trimmed the public reads at Q25 with fastp and called clones with MiXCR. Every entry covers one CDR3 protein and lists the most common genes and DNA from its rows. The sample table lists a few hundred thousand distinct CDR3 sequences, around 9.6% of them with a count of one. The leading ten clones occupy roughly 3.2% of the sample. This same sample was also taken into another study, of yellow fever vaccine responses in identical twins.

Sequenced sample: PBMCs. The receptors originated from a young woman in good health.

This clonotype has more than one count but fewer than ten. One junction end disagrees with the germline gene, perhaps due to a read error. The chain employs TRBV29-1 and TRBJ1-4; 7 nucleotides match TRBD1. CDR3 length: 14 amino acids. Per germline, CDR1 SQVTM and CDR2 ANQGSEA. The DNA for the CDR3 is TGCAGCGTCATCTACAGGGGAACTCATGAAAAACTGTTTTTT. Its protein product is CSVIYRGTHEKLFF.

This clonotype was seen a handful of times. V and J are TRBV10-3 and TRBJ2-1, with a tentative D call TRBD1 (6 bases). Germline CDR1 is ENHRY and CDR2 is SYGVKD. The germline V and J ends were trimmed by 3 bases and 9 bases, with 21 bases remaining between them. There are 16 residues in the CDR3. The CDR3 sequence: CAISDPRGTPQGEQFF. DNA for the CDR3: TGTGCCATCAGTGACCCCAGGGGTACGCCCCAGGGTGAGCAGTTCTTC.

The sample holds many counts of this clonotype. This chain uses TRBV7-9 with TRBJ2-1; 9 nucleotides line up with TRBD1. Looked up from germline, CDR1 is SEHNR and CDR2 is FQNEAQ (reference sequence). Trimming at V came to 0 bases and at J to 15 bases, leaving 9 bases not matched to a gene. This CDR3 is 14 amino acids long. In DNA, the CDR3 is TGTGCCAGCAGCTTAGCGGGGACCGGGACAGGGTGGTTCTTC. Its protein product is CASSLAGTGTGWFF.

The chain recombines TRBV7-2 with TRBJ2-2; D ambiguous. The CDR3 has 14 residues. Germline loops: CDR1 SGHTA, CDR2 FQGNSA. Trimming cost V 6 bases and J 1 base, with 9 bases left between them. DNA for the CDR3: TGTGCCAGCAGACCACAGCAGAACACCGGGGAGCTGTTTTTT. Encoded protein: CASRPQQNTGELFF.

Ten or more counts support this clonotype. The J gene is TRBJ2-3, the V gene TRBV29-1, with a weak D call TRBD1 (5 bases). This CDR3 has 12 residues. V lost 5 bases, J lost 6 bases, and 12 bases lay in between. Germline V gives CDR1 SQVTM, CDR2 ANQGSEA. The CDR3 reads CSVRLGADTQYF. In DNA form, the CDR3 reads TGCAGCGTTCGGTTAGGGGCGGATACGCAGTATTTT.

This clonotype appeared many times. The CDR3 reads CASSGRDPDTDTQYF. The DNA of the CDR3 is TGTGCCAGCAGCGGCCGGGACCCGGACACAGATACGCAGTATTTT. The chain is built from TRBV7-9 and TRBJ2-3; D tentatively fits TRBD1 or TRBD2 (5 bases each). Trimming removed 5 bases at V and 2 bases at J, with 14 bases between. The CDR3 has 15 residues. The V gene's germline CDR1 is SEHNR and CDR2 FQNEAQ (reference sequence).

This chain uses TRBV15 with TRBJ2-1; 9 bases fit TRBD1. Trimming cost V 3 bases and J 6 bases; bases outside gene matches: 6. There are 15 residues in the CDR3. Looked up from germline, CDR1 is LNHNV and CDR2 is YYDKDF (reference sequence). The CDR3, as DNA: TGTGCCACCAGCAGCGGGGACAGGGCCTCCAATGAGCAGTTCTTC. Translation: CATSSGDRASNEQFF.

The rearrangement joins TRBV4-3 to TRBJ1-5; D is uncertain. The CDR3 is made up of 15 amino acids. Germline CDR1 is LGHNA and CDR2 is YSLEER. V lost 0 bases to trimming and J lost 3 bases, with 9 bases between them. Here the CDR3 reads CASSQDVGSNQPQHF. In DNA form, the CDR3 reads TGCGCCAGCAGCCAAGATGTCGGGTCCAATCAGCCCCAGCATTTT.

In this sample, this clonotype turned up once. The gene calls are TRBV29-1 and TRBJ2-1; D gene ambiguous. Germline values: CDR1 SQVTM, CDR2 ANQGSEA. The CDR3 has 14 amino acids. V lost 3 bases and J 6 bases, leaving 15 bases between the germline ends. The CDR3 region is CSVDSLVFFNEQFF. The CDR3 DNA sequence: TGCAGCGTTGATAGTCTAGTTTTTTTCAATGAGCAGTTCTTC.

This chain connects TRBV14 to TRBJ2-3, with D uncertain. With 0 bases removed from V and 4 bases from J, the gap between germline ends came to 8 bases. Germline assignment: CDR1 SGHDN and CDR2 FVKESK. The CDR3 contains 14 residues. CDR3 loop: CASSQDSVADTQYF. The CDR3 bases are TGTGCCAGCAGCCAAGATAGTGTTGCAGATACGCAGTATTTT. The full variable domain, with the rest looked up from reference TRBV14 and TRBJ2-3, is EAGVTQFPSHSVIEKGQTVTLRCDPISGHDNLYWYRRVMGKEIKFLLHFVKESKQDESGMPNNRFLAERTGGTYSTLKVQPAELEDSGVYFCASSQDSVADTQYFGPGTRLTVL.

This clonotype showed up just a few times. The gene calls are TRBV21-1 and TRBJ1-2. TRBV21-1 is assigned pseudogene status. The CDR3 is made up of 13 amino acids. DNA for the CDR3: TGTGCCAGCAGCAAATTGGAGACCTATGGCTACACCTTC. Amino acids: CASSKLETYGYTF.

On this clonotype itself: The junction departs from germline at one end; a sequencing error may be responsible. The genes are TRBV20-1 and TRBJ2-3; D gene ambiguous. CDR1 DFQATT and CDR2 SNEGSKA come from the germline V gene (reference sequence). The CDR3 runs to 16 residues. The CDR3 reads CCARDYRRTSADTQYF. The CDR3 DNA is TGCTGTGCTAGAGATTATCGACGGACCTCCGCAGATACGCAGTATTTT.

This chain links TRBV7-9 with TRBJ1-5; 7 bases align to TRBD1. The CDR3 sequence is 12 residues long. V gave up 6 bases and J gave up 7 bases; unmatched junction bases: 3. Germline loops: CDR1 SEHNR, CDR2 FQNEAQ (reference sequence). The CDR3 protein is CASSPGGQPQHF. As DNA, the CDR3 is TGTGCCAGCAGTCCAGGGGGACAGCCCCAGCATTTT.

This clonotype was counted at least ten times. J is TRBJ2-3 and V is TRBV20-1, with D possibly called TRBD1 or TRBD2 (5 bases each). Trimming cost V 0 bases and J 2 bases, with 12 bases left between them. Germline CDR1 DFQATT, CDR2 SNEGSKA (reference sequence). The CDR3 has 15 residues. The CDR3 here is CSARDPGRPTDTQYF. DNA for the CDR3: TGCAGTGCTAGAGATCCAGGGAGACCCACAGATACGCAGTATTTT.

Turning to this clonotype: This may be a read error, as it is one base from a much larger clone. V is TRBV6-5 and J is TRBJ2-3, with 7 bases fitting TRBD1. The CDR3 has 15 residues. Per the germline V gene, CDR1 is MNHEY and CDR2 is SVGAGI. CDR3 sequence: CASGYRAGGTDTQYF. The CDR3 coding sequence is TGTGCCAGCGGTTACCGGGCAGGGGGTACAGATACGCAGTATTTT.

The chain recombines TRBV12-3 or TRBV12-4 with TRBJ2-1; no firm D call. V was shortened by 6 bases and J by 8 bases, with 23 bases between the two germline ends. The CDR3 spans 16 residues. CDR3 protein: CASSPRGRSRWDEQFF. DNA for the CDR3: TGTGCCAGCAGCCCCCGTGGGCGGAGTAGGTGGGATGAGCAGTTCTTC.

This clonotype has just a few counts. At one of its ends the junction is not consistent with the germline gene, which may arise from a read error. The chain couples TRBV20-1 to TRBJ2-7; 9 bases line up with TRBD1. The CDR3 extends over 11 amino acids. CDR1 is DFQATT, CDR2 SNEGSKA, per germline (reference sequence). The CDR3 protein is CSAREQGALNF. CDR3 coding DNA: TGCAGTGCTAGAGAACAGGGGGCTTTAAACTTC.

V is TRBV11-2 and J is TRBJ2-7; D tentatively fits TRBD1 or TRBD2 (5 bases each). Trimming cost V 5 bases and J 4 bases, with 18 bases left between them. Germline assignment: CDR1 SGHAT and CDR2 FQNNGV. The CDR3 loop spans 15 amino acids. The CDR3 spells CASSRNVGDPYEQYF. In DNA form, the CDR3 reads TGTGCCAGCAGCCGGAATGTCGGGGACCCGTACGAGCAGTACTTC.

This clonotype was seen ten or more times. The chain is built from TRBV6-4 and TRBJ2-3; possible D gene TRBD2, 7 bases. CDR3 length: 16 amino acids. V was clipped by 2 bases and J by 3 bases, with 15 bases between them. Per germline, CDR1 MRHNA and CDR2 SNTAGT. The CDR3 loop reads CASSDGGGAGTDTQYF. The CDR3 nucleotides are TGTGCCAGCAGTGACGGAGGGGGGGCAGGGACAGATACGCAGTATTTT.

The chain employs TRBV7-2 and TRBJ2-7; D is unresolved. V lost 1 base and J 3 bases, leaving 13 bases between the germline ends. Germline-derived CDR1 and CDR2 are SGHTA and FQGNSA. This CDR3 contains 15 residues. CDR3 in DNA: TGTGCCAGCAGCTTAGGGGGAAAGGCTCTCTACGAGCAGTACTTC. Its protein product is CASSLGGKALYEQYF.

This clonotype was seen more than once but under ten times. The rearrangement uses TRBV7-9 and TRBJ2-5; a possible D gene is TRBD1 (6 bases). Germline CDR1 and CDR2: SEHNR and FQNEAQ (reference sequence). V was shortened by 5 bases and J by 2 bases, with 15 bases between the two germline ends. CDR3 size: 15 residues. The CDR3 protein is CASSLAFRGQETQYF. In DNA, the CDR3 is TGTGCCAGCAGCCTCGCGTTCAGGGGACAAGAGACCCAGTACTTC. Based on the CDR3 plus reference TRBV7-9 and TRBJ2-5, the full variable domain is DTGVSQNPRHKITKRGQNVTFRCDPISEHNRLYWYRQTLGQGPEFLTYFQNEAQLEKSRLLSDRFSAERPKGSFSTLEIQRTEQGDSAMYLCASSLAFRGQETQYFGPGTRLLVL.

This clonotype has ten or more counts. The chain combines TRBV29-1 with TRBJ1-1; 9 bases align to TRBD1. Germline CDR1 and CDR2: SQVTM and ANQGSEA. The CDR3 has 13 amino acids. After removal of 6 bases from V and 4 bases from J, the junction contained 6 bases not matched to a gene. The CDR3 region has the DNA TGCAGCGTAGAACTGACAGGGGGCACTGAAGCTTTCTTT. It specifies CSVELTGGTEAFF.

This clonotype was detected only a few times. The V call is TRBV11-2, the J call TRBJ1-1; maybe TRBD1 (6 bases). The CDR3 is 14 residues long. Germline-derived CDR1 and CDR2 are SGHAT and FQNNGV. V was shortened by 4 bases and J by 1 base, with 10 bases between the two germline ends. CDR3 protein: CASSYRVGNTEAFF. The CDR3, as DNA: TGTGCCAGCAGCTACAGGGTTGGGAACACTGAAGCTTTCTTT.

This clonotype appeared a few times. The chain joins TRBV10-3 to TRBJ1-2; unclear D gene. V was clipped by 0 bases and J by 7 bases, with 15 bases between them. The CDR3 runs 15 residues. Germline CDR1 reads ENHRY; CDR2 reads SYGVKD. The CDR3: CAISESIGTTGGYTF. DNA of the CDR3: TGTGCCATCAGTGAGTCGATTGGAACAACTGGTGGCTACACCTTC.

The chain has TRBV12-3 or TRBV12-4 and TRBJ2-1, with D possibly matching TRBD2 (6 bases). The CDR3 spans 15 residues. The V and J ends lost 6 bases and 6 bases respectively, with 18 bases between them. CDR3 bases: TGTGCCAGCAGCGCGGACGGGAGCCCCTTCAATGAGCAGTTCTTC. This codes for CASSADGSPFNEQFF.

The chain employs TRBV4-3 and TRBJ2-1, with 9 bases identical to TRBD2. The V and J ends lost 0 bases and 10 bases, in that order; junction bases with no gene match: 7. The V gene's germline CDR1 is LGHNA and CDR2 YSLEER. The CDR3 runs 15 residues. CDR3 coding DNA: TGCGCCAGCAGCCAAGATTGGCGGGAGGGCTTCGAGCAGTTCTTC. Its translation: CASSQDWREGFEQFF.